This section outlines one T cell receptor beta chain sequence together with its context. The CDR3 consists of 13 residues. V dropped 2 bases and J dropped 10 bases, with 12 bases sitting between them. Germline-derived CDR1 and CDR2 are MNHEY and SVGEGT. The data stem from a study of T cell responses to AZD1222 COVID-19 vaccine. Sequenced by immunoSEQ multiplex PCR; TCRdb stores in-frame clones only, minus some. The data show about 69,000 clones, with around four fifths seen just once and 20% to 30% held by the top ten. Whether given at about 4 or about 12 weeks, second doses were pooled. The TCR was taken from an adult who received the AZD1222 COVID-19 vaccine. The V call is TRBV6-2 or TRBV6-3, the J call TRBJ2-1; D not certain. Sequencing was performed on peripheral blood, taken 28 days after the second AZD1222 dose. The CDR3 sequence is CASSYGLAIEQFF. The DNA of the CDR3 is TGTGCCAGCAGTTACGGTCTCGCGATAGAGCAGTTCTTC.